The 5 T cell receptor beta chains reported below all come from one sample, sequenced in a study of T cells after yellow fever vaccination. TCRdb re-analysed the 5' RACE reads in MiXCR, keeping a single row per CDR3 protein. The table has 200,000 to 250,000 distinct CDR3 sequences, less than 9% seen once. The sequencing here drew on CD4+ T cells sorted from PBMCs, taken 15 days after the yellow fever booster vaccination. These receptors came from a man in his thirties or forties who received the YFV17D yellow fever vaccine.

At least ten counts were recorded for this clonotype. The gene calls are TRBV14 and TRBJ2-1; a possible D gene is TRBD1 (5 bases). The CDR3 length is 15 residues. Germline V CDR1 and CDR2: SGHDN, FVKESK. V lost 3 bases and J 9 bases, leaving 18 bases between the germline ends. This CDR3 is CASSQLTGSAGEQFF. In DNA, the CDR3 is TGTGCCAGCAGCCAGTTAACAGGCTCAGCCGGTGAGCAGTTCTTC.

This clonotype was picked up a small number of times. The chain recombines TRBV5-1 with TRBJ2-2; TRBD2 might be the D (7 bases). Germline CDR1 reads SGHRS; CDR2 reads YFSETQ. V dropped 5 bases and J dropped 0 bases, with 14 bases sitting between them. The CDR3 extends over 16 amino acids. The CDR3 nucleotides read TGCGCCAGCAGAGGGGGAAGCGGGACGAACACCGGGGAGCTGTTTTTT. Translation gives CASRGGSGTNTGELFF.

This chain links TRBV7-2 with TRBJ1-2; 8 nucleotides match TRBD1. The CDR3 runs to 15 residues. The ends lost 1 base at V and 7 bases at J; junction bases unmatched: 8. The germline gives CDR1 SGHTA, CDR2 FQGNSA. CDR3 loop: CASSLGDRGLGGYTF. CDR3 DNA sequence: TGTGCCAGCAGCTTAGGTGACAGGGGATTAGGTGGCTACACCTTC.

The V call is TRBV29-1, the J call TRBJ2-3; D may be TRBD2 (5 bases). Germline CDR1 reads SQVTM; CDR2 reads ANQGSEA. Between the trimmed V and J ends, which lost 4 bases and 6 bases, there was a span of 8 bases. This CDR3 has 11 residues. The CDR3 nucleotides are TGCAGCGTTGGGGAGTACGATACGCAGTATTTT. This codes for CSVGEYDTQYF.

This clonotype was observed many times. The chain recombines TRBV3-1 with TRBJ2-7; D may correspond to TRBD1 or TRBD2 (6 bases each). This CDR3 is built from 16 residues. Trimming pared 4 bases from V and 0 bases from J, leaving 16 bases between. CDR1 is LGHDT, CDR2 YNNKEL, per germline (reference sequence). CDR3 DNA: TGTGCCAGCAGCCGCTCCGGGGGACACGTCTCCTACGAGCAGTACTTC. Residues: CASSRSGGHVSYEQYF.